The clone carrying this T cell receptor beta chain was seen a few times. Antigen unknown. The CDR3 is 16 amino acids. Germline V CDR1 and CDR2: SGHDN, FVKESK. Germline trimming cut 2 bases from V and 4 bases from J; bases unmatched to any gene: 8. Each CDR3 protein gets one entry after TCRdb re-called the 5' RACE reads with MiXCR. Of approximately 51,000 distinct CDR3 sequences listed, roughly a tenth were seen once; the top ten hold approximately 12%. The data are from a study of T-cell memory formation after mild COVID-19. Study background: TCR clusters showed largely donor specificity.

Study conclusions and caveats: That cross-reactive memory joined was suggested by some responding clones appearing in pre-infection memory. The CD4+ clones that contracted clustered mainly within CM and EM, and the CD8+ clones concentrated in EMRA. Nothing confirmed that second-wave clones peaking on day 37 were specific for SARS-CoV-2.

The source is an adult woman who had mild COVID-19 (a few samples of this study predate the infection). Cell type and time point are not known. This chain joins TRBV14 and TRBJ2-5, with TRBD1 matching 9 bases. Sequencing used PBMCs or a T cell subset sorted from them (not recorded which). CDR3 protein: CASSQTGTGLRETQYF. In DNA, the CDR3 is TGTGCCAGCAGCCAAACCGGGACAGGGCTCCGAGAGACCCAGTACTTC.